Below are 10 T cell receptor beta chains sequenced from a single sample in a study of blood T cell repertoires in COVID-19. The table came from immunoSEQ multiplex PCR; TCRdb's copy has only in-frame clones and leaves some out. The sample has about 240,000 clones, roughly four fifths seen once. Sequenced input: peripheral blood. These receptors all stem from an older woman with active or convalescent COVID-19.

V is TRBV29-1 and J is TRBJ2-3; 8 positions match TRBD1. Germline V CDR1 and CDR2: SQVTM, ANQGSEA. Trimming at V came to 7 bases and at J to 2 bases, leaving 11 bases not matched to a gene. The CDR3 is made up of 15 amino acids. CDR3 residues: CSAATGASLTDTQYF. DNA of the CDR3: TGCAGCGCGGCGACAGGGGCTAGCCTCACAGATACGCAGTATTTT.

This clone was observed a handful of times. V usage is TRBV3-1 (or the pseudogene TRBV3-2) and J usage is TRBJ1-2; the match to TRBD1 covers 7 bases. The J segment lost 4 bases and the V segment lost 1 base, leaving 9 bases of the junction unmatched. Looked up from germline, CDR1 is LGHDT and CDR2 is YNNKEL (reference sequence). The CDR3 totals 16 residues. CDR3: CASSQGFGTESYGYTF. CDR3 DNA: TGTGCCAGCAGCCAAGGTTTTGGGACAGAGTCCTATGGCTACACCTTC.

V usage is TRBV29-1 and J usage is TRBJ2-7; 8 bases are shared with TRBD1. The germline V gene encodes CDR1 SQVTM and CDR2 ANQGSEA. V dropped 4 bases and J dropped 7; count of bases not matched to a gene: 3. The CDR3 has 11 amino acids. CDR3 loop: CSVVGQDEQYF. CDR3 sequence (DNA): TGCAGCGTTGTGGGACAGGATGAGCAGTACTTC.

This clone was observed a single time. This chain links TRBV11-1 with TRBJ2-7; 7 bases fit TRBD1. The CDR3 sequence is 14 residues long. V was clipped by 5 bases and J by 1 base; unmatched bases: 5. Per germline, CDR1 SGHAT and CDR2 FQDESV (reference sequence). CDR3: CASSKGQTSYEQYF. Here the CDR3 DNA reads TGTGCCAGCAGCAAGGGACAGACATCCTACGAGCAGTACTTC.

The sample holds one count of this clone. V and J are TRBV27 and TRBJ1-6, with 9 nucleotides matching TRBD1. Germline CDR1 and CDR2: MNHEY and SMNVEV (reference sequence). J was trimmed by 10 bases and V by 5 bases; bases with no gene match: 6. CDR3 length: 14 amino acids. CDR3: CASSRGQGYSPLHF. CDR3 in DNA: TGTGCCAGCAGTCGGGGACAGGGTTACTCACCCCTCCACTTT.

The chain links TRBV4-2 to TRBJ1-2; D unclear. The CDR3 is 14 amino acids. The germline V gene has CDR1 LGHNA and CDR2 YNFKEQ. Trimming left V 0 bases short and J 2 bases short, with 7 bases between. CDR3 residues: CASSQDSQNYGYTF. The CDR3 DNA is TGTGCCAGCAGCCAAGATTCGCAGAACTATGGCTACACCTTC.

The chain couples TRBV3-1 (or the pseudogene TRBV3-2) to TRBJ2-3, with TRBD2 matching over 10 bases. Trimming at V came to 1 base and at J to 5 bases, leaving 3 bases not matched to a gene. This CDR3 has 15 residues. Germline assignment: CDR1 LGHDT and CDR2 YNNKEL (reference sequence). The CDR3 sequence is CASSQGLAGVDTQYF. CDR3 DNA: TGTGCCAGCAGCCAAGGCCTAGCGGGGGTAGATACGCAGTATTTT.

CDR3 coding DNA: TGTGCCAGCAGGCTACAGGGACCCACTGAAGCTTTCTTT. Its protein is CASRLQGPTEAFF. This rearrangement joins TRBV2 to TRBJ1-1, with a possible D match to TRBD1 (6 bases). In germline, CDR1 is SNHLY, CDR2 FYNNEI. The CDR3 has 13 amino acids. The V end lost 6 bases, the J end lost 4 bases, and 12 bases lay between the germline ends.

This chain joins TRBV27 and TRBJ1-4, with 9 bases that match TRBD1. V lost 3 bases to trimming and J lost 6 bases; unmatched junction nucleotides: 2. The CDR3 is made up of 14 amino acids. Germline V gene lookup returns CDR1 MNHEY and CDR2 SMNVEV (reference sequence). Written as DNA, the CDR3 is TGTGCCAGCAGTTTCACAGGGGGCGATGAAAAACTGTTTTTT. It encodes CASSFTGGDEKLFF. The whole variable domain, remainder taken from reference TRBV27 and TRBJ1-4, is EAQVTQNPRYLITVTGKKLTVTCSQNMNHEYMSWYRQDPGLGLRQIYYSMNVEVTDKGDVPEGYKVSRKEKRNFPLILESPSPNQTSLYFCASSFTGGDEKLFFGSGTQLSVL.

This clone occurred a few times. The chain has TRBV3-1 (or the pseudogene TRBV3-2) and TRBJ1-6, with 7 positions matching TRBD1. With V trimmed by 4 bases and J by 10 bases, 4 bases remained unmatched. CDR1 LGHDT and CDR2 YNNKEL come from the germline V gene (reference sequence). The CDR3 extends over 13 amino acids. The CDR3 coding sequence is TGTGCCAGCAGCCGAGACAGGGTCTCACCCCTCCACTTT. Amino acid sequence: CASSRDRVSPLHF.